Shown below are 12 T cell receptor beta chains from a single sample sequenced in a study of cytomegalovirus exposure and HLA in healthy donors. Produced via immunoSEQ multiplex PCR; TCRdb's table is partial and in-frame only. The profile shows over 150,000 clones, about 85% of them singletons. Sequenced sample: PBMCs. Receptor source: a man aged 18 to 30 in good health and CMV-seropositive.

Comment on this clone: At the DNA level, this CDR3 is encoded by other sequences in the same sample as well. The chain uses TRBV11-2 and TRBJ2-7; TRBD2 matches 13 bases. Germline assignment: CDR1 SGHAT and CDR2 FQNNGV. This CDR3 is 15 amino acids long. The V segment lost 1 base and the J segment 4 bases; nucleotides outside the gene matches: 1. CDR3 DNA sequence: TGTGCCAGCAGCTTAGGACTAGCGGGAGGTTACGAGCAGTACTTC. Translating it yields CASSLGLAGGYEQYF.

The chain joins TRBV6-6 to TRBJ1-1, with 11 positions matching TRBD1. Unmatched junction bases numbered 5, after V lost 5 bases and J lost 3 bases. CDR1 is MNHNY, CDR2 SVGAGI, per germline (reference sequence). The CDR3 covers 15 residues. Here the CDR3 reads CASSRGQGGDTEAFF. The DNA of the CDR3 is TGTGCCAGCAGTCGGGGACAGGGGGGGGACACTGAAGCTTTCTTT.

The chain combines TRBV18 with TRBJ1-1; 7 bases are a match to TRBD1. Trimming took 4 bases from V and 10 from J; bases not matched to a gene: 12. The CDR3 covers 14 residues. The V gene's germline CDR1 is KGHSH and CDR2 LQKENI. DNA for the CDR3: TGTGCCAGCTCACTTTCGGACAGGATGAGGGTAGCTTTCTTT. Protein: CASSLSDRMRVAFF. The whole variable domain, remainder taken from reference TRBV18 and TRBJ1-1, is NAGVMQNPRHLVRRRGQEARLRCSPMKGHSHVYWYRQLPEEGLKFMVYLQKENIIDESGMPKERFSAEFPKEGPSILRIQQVVRGDSAAYFCASSLSDRMRVAFFGQGTRLTVV.

This clone was picked up a small number of times. In the same sample, other DNA sequences code for this CDR3. The chain couples TRBV28 to TRBJ2-3; 12 bases are shared with TRBD2. The V gene's germline CDR1 is MDHEN and CDR2 SYDVKM. V dropped 6 bases and J dropped 3; count of bases not matched to a gene: 4. The CDR3 sequence is 15 residues long. DNA for the CDR3: TGTGCCAGCAGCCTAGCGGGGGGGCATACAGATACGCAGTATTTT. Amino acids: CASSLAGGHTDTQYF.

The chain joins TRBV6-5 to TRBJ2-6; possible D gene TRBD2, 5 bases. The germline V gene encodes CDR1 MNHEY and CDR2 SVGAGI. V was cut by 1 base and J by 3 bases, with 10 bases left in between. The CDR3 spans 16 residues. The CDR3 sequence is CASSYLSGIGANVLTF. The CDR3 DNA follows: TGTGCCAGCAGTTACTTATCCGGGATTGGGGCCAACGTCCTGACTTTC.

The chain links TRBV7-2 to TRBJ2-2, with 7 bases that match TRBD2. V was pared by 5 bases and J by 6 bases, with 6 bases of the junction left unmatched. This CDR3 comprises 14 residues. CDR1 and CDR2 from the germline V gene are SGHTA and FQGNSA. CDR3 protein: CASSGGVEAGELFF. The CDR3 DNA follows: TGTGCCAGCAGCGGGGGGGTGGAGGCCGGGGAGCTGTTTTTT.

The chain is built from TRBV9 and TRBJ2-1; 9 bases are a match to TRBD1. Trimming removed 7 bases from V and 4 bases from J; junction bases left unmatched: 6. Germline V gene data show CDR1 as SGDLS and CDR2 as YYNGEE. The CDR3 spans 14 residues. CDR3 loop: CASRPGTGYNEQFF. The CDR3 region has the DNA TGTGCCAGCCGCCCCGGGACAGGGTACAATGAGCAGTTCTTC.

The chain couples TRBV5-6 to TRBJ2-7; D perhaps matches TRBD2 (5 bases). The CDR3 has 14 amino acids. The germline V gene has CDR1 SGHDT and CDR2 YYEEEE. V was trimmed by 0 bases and J by 0 bases, leaving 7 bases between them. The CDR3 sequence: CASSLVRDSYEQYF. CDR3 bases: TGTGCCAGCAGCTTGGTACGGGACTCCTACGAGCAGTACTTC.

The V call is TRBV5-1, the J call TRBJ1-1; D perhaps matches TRBD1 (6 bases). The germline CDR1 and CDR2 sequences are SGHRS and YFSETQ. Trimming took off 4 bases at V and 1 base at J, with 8 bases between the two ends. The CDR3 has 13 amino acids. Here the CDR3 DNA reads TGCGCCAGCAGCACGACAGGGAACACTGAAGCTTTCTTT. Its protein product is CASSTTGNTEAFF. Filled out from reference TRBV5-1 and TRBJ1-1, the complete variable domain reads KAGVTQTPRYLIKTRGQQVTLSCSPISGHRSVSWYQQTPGQGLQFLFEYFSETQRNKGNFPGRFSGRQFSNSRSEMNVSTLELGDSALYLCASSTTGNTEAFFGQGTRLTVV.

The chain links TRBV12-5 to TRBJ1-2, with D perhaps matching TRBD1 (5 bases). The germline CDR1 and CDR2 sequences are LGHNT and FRNRAP. The CDR3 spans 14 residues. V was pared by 1 base and J by 8 bases, with 14 bases between. CDR3 nucleotide sequence: TGTGCTAGTGGTTTGGGGGGCCCTGCCTGGGGCTACACCTTC. Amino acids: CASGLGGPAWGYTF.

V usage is TRBV29-1 and J usage is TRBJ2-7; tentative D call: TRBD2 (6 bases). Trimming pared 5 bases from V and 0 bases from J, leaving 14 bases between. CDR1 is SQVTM, CDR2 ANQGSEA, per germline. The CDR3 consists of 14 residues. The CDR3 coding sequence is TGCAGCGTTACGGAGGGCACAAGCTCCTACGAGCAGTACTTC. Its translation is CSVTEGTSSYEQYF.

The chain has TRBV5-1 and TRBJ2-1, with a possible D match to TRBD1 (6 bases). The V gene lost 0 bases and the J gene lost 7 bases, with 17 bases spanning the gap. CDR3 length: 16 residues. Germline V lookup: CDR1 SGHRS, CDR2 YFSETQ. The CDR3 DNA is TGCGCCAGCAGCTTGGCGGGGACCCCAGGGGTTAATGAGCAGTTCTTC. Its translation: CASSLAGTPGVNEQFF.